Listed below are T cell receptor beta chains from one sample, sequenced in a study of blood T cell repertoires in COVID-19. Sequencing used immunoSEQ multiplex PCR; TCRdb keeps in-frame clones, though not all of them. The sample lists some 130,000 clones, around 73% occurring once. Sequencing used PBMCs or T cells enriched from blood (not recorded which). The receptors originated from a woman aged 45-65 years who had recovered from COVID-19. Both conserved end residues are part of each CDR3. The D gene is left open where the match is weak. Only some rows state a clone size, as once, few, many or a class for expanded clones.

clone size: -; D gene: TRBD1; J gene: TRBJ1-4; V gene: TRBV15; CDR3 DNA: TGTGCCACCACCCCGCGGGGACAGACGAATGAAAAACTGTTTTTT; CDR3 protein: CATTPRGQTNEKLFF
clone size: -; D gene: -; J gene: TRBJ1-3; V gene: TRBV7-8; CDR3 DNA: TGTGCCAGCAGCTTAGCTACAGGGACGAACACCATATATTTT; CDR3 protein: CASSLATGTNTIYF
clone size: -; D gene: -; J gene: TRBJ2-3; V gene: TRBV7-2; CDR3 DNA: TGTGCCAGCAGCTTAGGTGGAGTAACGGCAGATACGCAGTATTTT; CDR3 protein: CASSLGGVTADTQYF
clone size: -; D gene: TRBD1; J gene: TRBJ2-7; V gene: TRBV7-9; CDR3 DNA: TGTGCCAGCAGCCAGACAGGGGACGAGCAGTACTTC; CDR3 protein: CASSQTGDEQYF
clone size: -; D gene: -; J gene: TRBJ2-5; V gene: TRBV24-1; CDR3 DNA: TGTGCCACCAGTGAGCGTTTGGGGGGCCAAGAGACCCAGTACTTC; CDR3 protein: CATSERLGGQETQYF
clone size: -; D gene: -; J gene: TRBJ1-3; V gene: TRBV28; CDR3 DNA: TGTGCCAGCACGGAGGAGGGAGACACCATATATTTT; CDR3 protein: CASTEEGDTIYF
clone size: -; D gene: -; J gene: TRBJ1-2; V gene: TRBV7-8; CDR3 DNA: TGTGCCAGCAGCAGATTGGGACTGAACTATGGCTACACCTTC; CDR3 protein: CASSRLGLNYGYTF
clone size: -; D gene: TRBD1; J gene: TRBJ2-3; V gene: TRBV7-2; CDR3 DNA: TGTGCCAGCAGCTCTCAGGGGGCGCGGTCCGATACGCAGTATTTT; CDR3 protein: CASSSQGARSDTQYF
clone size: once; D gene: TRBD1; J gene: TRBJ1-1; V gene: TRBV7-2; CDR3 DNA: TGTGCCAGCAGCTTAGAGCGGACAGGCACTGAAGCTTTCTTT; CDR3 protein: CASSLERTGTEAFF
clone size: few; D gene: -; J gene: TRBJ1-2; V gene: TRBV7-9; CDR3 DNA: TGTGCCAGCAGCTCAGGACAAACTAACTATGGCTACACCTTC; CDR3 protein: CASSSGQTNYGYTF
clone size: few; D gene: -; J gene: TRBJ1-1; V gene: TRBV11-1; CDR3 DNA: TGTGCCAGCAGCATCCTGGAGGGCACTGAAGCTTTCTTT; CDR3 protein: CASSILEGTEAFF
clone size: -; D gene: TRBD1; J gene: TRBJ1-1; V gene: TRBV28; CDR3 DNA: TGTGCCAGCAGTTTCCCGGGACAGATGAACACTGAAGCTTTCTTT; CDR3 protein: CASSFPGQMNTEAFF
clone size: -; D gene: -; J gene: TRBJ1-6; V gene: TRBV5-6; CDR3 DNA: TGTGCCAGCAGCTTGGGCCTCCCCCGGAATTCACCCCTCCACTTT; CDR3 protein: CASSLGLPRNSPLHF
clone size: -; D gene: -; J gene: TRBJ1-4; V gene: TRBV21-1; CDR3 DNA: TGTGCCAGCAGCAAAAACTTCACAGGATTAGAAAAACTGTTTTTT; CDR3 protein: CASSKNFTGLEKLFF
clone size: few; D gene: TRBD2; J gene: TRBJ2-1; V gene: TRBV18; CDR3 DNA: TGTGCCAGCTCACCTTTGAGCGGGGGCCGCAATGAGCAGTTCTTC; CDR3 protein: CASSPLSGGRNEQFF
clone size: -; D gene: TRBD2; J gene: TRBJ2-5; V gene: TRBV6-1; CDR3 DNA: TGTGCCAGCAGTGAACTAGCGGGGGGTCAAGAGACCCAGTACTTC; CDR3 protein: CASSELAGGQETQYF
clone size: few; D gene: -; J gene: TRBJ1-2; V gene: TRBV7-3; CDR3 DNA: TGTGCCAGCAGCTTAACCAGGGCTAACTATGGCTACACCTTC; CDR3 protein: CASSLTRANYGYTF
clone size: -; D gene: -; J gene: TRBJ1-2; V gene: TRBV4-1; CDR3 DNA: TGCGCCAGCAGCCAAGAACCCTTACAGGGCGGTGGCTACACCTTC; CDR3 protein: CASSQEPLQGGGYTF
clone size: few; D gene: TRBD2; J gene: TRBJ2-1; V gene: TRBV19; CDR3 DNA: TGTGCCAGTAGTCCCTCTAGCGGGGGTCTTAATGAGCAGTTCTTC; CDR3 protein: CASSPSSGGLNEQFF
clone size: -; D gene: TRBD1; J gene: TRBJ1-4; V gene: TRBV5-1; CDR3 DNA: TGCGCCAGCAGCTTGCAGGGGGCAACTAATGAAAAACTGTTTTTT; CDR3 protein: CASSLQGATNEKLFF
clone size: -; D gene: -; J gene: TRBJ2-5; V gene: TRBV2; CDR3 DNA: TGTGCCAGCAGAGGACAGTTACAAGAGACCCAGTACTTC; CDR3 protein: CASRGQLQETQYF
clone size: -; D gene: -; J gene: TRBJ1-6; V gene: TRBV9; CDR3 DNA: TGTGCCAGCAGCGACGGGGGGAGGATGGAGGATAATTCACCCCTCCACTTT; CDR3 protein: CASSDGGRMEDNSPLHF
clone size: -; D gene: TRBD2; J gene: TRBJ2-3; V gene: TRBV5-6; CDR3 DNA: TGTGCCAGCAGCTACAGCGGGGGAACAGATACGCAGTATTTT; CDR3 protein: CASSYSGGTDTQYF
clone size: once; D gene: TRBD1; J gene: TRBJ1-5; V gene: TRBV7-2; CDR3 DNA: TGTGCCAGCAGCTTAGCGGGACAGAACAATCAGCCCCAGCATTTT; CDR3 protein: CASSLAGQNNQPQHF
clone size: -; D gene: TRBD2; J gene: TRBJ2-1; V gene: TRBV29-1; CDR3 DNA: TGCAGCGTTGAATTAGCTAGCGGGGGTCTGAATGAGCAGTTCTTC; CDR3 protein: CSVELASGGLNEQFF
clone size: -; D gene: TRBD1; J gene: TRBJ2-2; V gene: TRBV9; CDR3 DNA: TGTGCCAGCAGCCATACAGGGGGAAGCGGGGAGCTGTTTTTT; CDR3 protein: CASSHTGGSGELFF
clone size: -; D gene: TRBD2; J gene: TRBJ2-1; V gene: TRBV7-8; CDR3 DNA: TGTGCCAGCACTTGGCGGGGGGGACCCAATGAGCAGTTCTTC; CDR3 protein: CASTWRGGPNEQFF
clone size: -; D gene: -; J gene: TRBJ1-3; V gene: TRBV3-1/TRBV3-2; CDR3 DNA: TGTGCCAGCAGCCAGGGGAGCGGAAACACCATATATTTT; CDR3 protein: CASSQGSGNTIYF
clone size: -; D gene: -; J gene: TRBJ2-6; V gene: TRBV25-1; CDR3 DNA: TGTGCCAGCAGGGCAGGGTGGGCCAACGTCCTGACTTTC; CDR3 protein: CASRAGWANVLTF
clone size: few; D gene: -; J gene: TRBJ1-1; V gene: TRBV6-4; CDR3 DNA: TGTGCCAGCAGTGACTCGAGCTCACCCACTGAAGCTTTCTTT; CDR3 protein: CASSDSSSPTEAFF
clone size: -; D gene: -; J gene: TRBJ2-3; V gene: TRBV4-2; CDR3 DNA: TGTGCCAGCAGCCAAGATAGAGGGAAGCGAGATACGCAGTATTTT; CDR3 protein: CASSQDRGKRDTQYF
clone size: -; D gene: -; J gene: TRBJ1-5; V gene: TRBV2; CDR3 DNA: TGTGCCAGCCATAGAATCTCCGGAGGCAATCAGCCCCAGCATTTT; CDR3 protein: CASHRISGGNQPQHF
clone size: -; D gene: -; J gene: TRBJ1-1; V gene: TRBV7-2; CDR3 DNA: TGTGCCAGCAGCTTCAAACAGGGTACTGAAGCTTTCTTT; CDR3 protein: CASSFKQGTEAFF
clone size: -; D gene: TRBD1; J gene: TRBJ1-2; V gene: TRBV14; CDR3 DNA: TGTGCCAGCAGCCAGAAGGTTGGACAGGGGGCGCGTGGCTACACCTTC; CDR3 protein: CASSQKVGQGARGYTF
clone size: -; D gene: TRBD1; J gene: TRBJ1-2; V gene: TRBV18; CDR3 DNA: TGTGCCAGCTCAGCCAGTGAACGACAGGGAGGCTATGGCTACACCTTC; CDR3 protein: CASSASERQGGYGYTF
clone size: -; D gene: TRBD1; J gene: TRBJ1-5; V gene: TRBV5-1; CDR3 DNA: TGCGCCAGCAGCCCGACAGGGGGTAATCAGCCCCAGCATTTT; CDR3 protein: CASSPTGGNQPQHF
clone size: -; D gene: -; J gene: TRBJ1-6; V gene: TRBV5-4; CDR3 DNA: TGTGCCAGCAGGTCACAGAATTCACCCCTCCACTTT; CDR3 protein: CASRSQNSPLHF
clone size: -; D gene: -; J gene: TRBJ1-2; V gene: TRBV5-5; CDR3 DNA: TGTGCCAGCCACCCCAGGGGTAGGGCTGATGGCTACACCTTC; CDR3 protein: CASHPRGRADGYTF
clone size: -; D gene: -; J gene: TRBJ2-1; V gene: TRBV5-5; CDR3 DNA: TGTGCCAGCAGCTTTGGAAACAGAGCGCAGTTCTTC; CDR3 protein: CASSFGNRAQFF
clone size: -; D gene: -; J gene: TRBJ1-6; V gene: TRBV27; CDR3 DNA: TGTGCCAGCAGTTTCTTAGATTCACCCCTCCACTTT; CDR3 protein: CASSFLDSPLHF
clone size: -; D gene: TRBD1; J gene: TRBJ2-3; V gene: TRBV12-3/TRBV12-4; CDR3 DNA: TGTGCCAGTTGGGAAACAGGGGAAGATACGCAGTATTTT; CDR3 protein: CASWETGEDTQYF
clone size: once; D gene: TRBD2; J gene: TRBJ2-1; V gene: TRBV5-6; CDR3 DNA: TGTGCCAGCAGCTCCCCCCCCAGCGGGGCCCTCTACAATGAGCAGTTCTTC; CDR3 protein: CASSSPPSGALYNEQFF
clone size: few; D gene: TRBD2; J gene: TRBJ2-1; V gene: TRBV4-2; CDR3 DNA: TGTGCCAGCAGCCCTGACTCTAGCGGGGTATACAATGAGCAGTTCTTC; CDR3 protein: CASSPDSSGVYNEQFF
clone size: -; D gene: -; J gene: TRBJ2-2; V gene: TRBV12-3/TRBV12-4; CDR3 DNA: TGTGCCAGCAGTTTACAGGGCTCCGGGGAGCTGTTTTTT; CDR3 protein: CASSLQGSGELFF
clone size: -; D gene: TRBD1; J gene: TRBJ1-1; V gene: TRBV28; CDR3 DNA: TGTGCCAGCAGTTTAGAATTGGGGACAGGGGGGACTGAAGCTTTCTTT; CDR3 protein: CASSLELGTGGTEAFF
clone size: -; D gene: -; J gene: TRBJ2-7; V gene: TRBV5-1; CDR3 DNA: TGCGCCAGCAGCTCTAGACAGGCTGCATACGAGCAGTACTTC; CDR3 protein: CASSSRQAAYEQYF
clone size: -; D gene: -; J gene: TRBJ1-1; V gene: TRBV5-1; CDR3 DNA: TGCGCCAGCAGCCTAGGGGTGAACACTGAAGCTTTCTTT; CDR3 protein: CASSLGVNTEAFF
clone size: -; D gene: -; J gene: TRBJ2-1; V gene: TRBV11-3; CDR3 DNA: TGTGCCAGCAGCTTAAATAGCGGAAATGAGCAGTTCTTC; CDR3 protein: CASSLNSGNEQFF
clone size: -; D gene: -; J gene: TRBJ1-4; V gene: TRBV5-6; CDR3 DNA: TGTGCCAGCAGCTCCGCGCTTTCAGGGCACATGGGAAAACTGTTTTTT; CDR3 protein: CASSSALSGHMGKLFF
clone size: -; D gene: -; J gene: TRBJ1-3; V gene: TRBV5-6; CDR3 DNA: TGTGCCAGCAGCCCGACATTGAACTCTGGAAACACCATATATTTT; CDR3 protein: CASSPTLNSGNTIYF
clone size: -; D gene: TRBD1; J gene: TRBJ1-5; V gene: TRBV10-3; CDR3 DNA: TGTGCCATCACCCCGGACAGGGAAAATCAGCCCCAGCATTTT; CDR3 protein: CAITPDRENQPQHF
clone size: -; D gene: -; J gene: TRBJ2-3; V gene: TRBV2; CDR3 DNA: TGTGCCAGCAGTGCCAGGATGGGCGGGGTGGGGGATACGCAGTATTTT; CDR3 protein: CASSARMGGVGDTQYF
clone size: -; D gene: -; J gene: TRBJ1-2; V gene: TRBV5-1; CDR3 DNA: TGCGCCAGCAGCTTGGGTCCAGGGCGTAACAACTATGGCTACACCTTC; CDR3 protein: CASSLGPGRNNYGYTF
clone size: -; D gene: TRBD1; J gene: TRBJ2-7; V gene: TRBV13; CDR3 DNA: TGTGCCAGCAGCGGGACAGGCGTCAACGAGCAGTACTTC; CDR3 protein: CASSGTGVNEQYF
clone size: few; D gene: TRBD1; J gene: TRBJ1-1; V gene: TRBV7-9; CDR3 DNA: TGTGCCAGCAGCCCGCCGGACAGGGGAGAAGCTTTCTTT; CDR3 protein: CASSPPDRGEAFF
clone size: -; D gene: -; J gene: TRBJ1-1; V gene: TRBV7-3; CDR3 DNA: TGTGCCAGCAGCTCCGCCGACAGGAAAGCAGCTTTCTTT; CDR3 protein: CASSSADRKAAFF
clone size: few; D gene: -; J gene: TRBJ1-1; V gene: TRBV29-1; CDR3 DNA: TGCAGCGTTGAAAATTTGAGGGGAGGGGGACAAACTGAAGCTTTCTTT; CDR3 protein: CSVENLRGGGQTEAFF
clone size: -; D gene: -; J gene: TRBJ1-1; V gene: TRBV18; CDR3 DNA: TGTGCCAGCTCACCCCAGGCGAACACTGAAGCTTTCTTT; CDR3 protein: CASSPQANTEAFF
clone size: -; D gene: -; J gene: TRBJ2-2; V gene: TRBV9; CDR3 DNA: TGTGCCAGCAGCGTATCCCCAGTAAAGAACACCGGGGAGCTGTTTTTT; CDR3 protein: CASSVSPVKNTGELFF